The sequence of this T cell receptor (beta chain) was determined in a study of T-cell memory formation after mild COVID-19. Whole-study context: TCR clusters were mostly donor specific.

TCRdb reprocessed the 5' RACE reads via MiXCR and lists one record per CDR3 protein. The sample lists a few hundred thousand distinct CDR3 sequences; approximately 16% were seen once. Germline loops: CDR1 SGHTA, CDR2 FQGNSA. The V end lost 4 bases, the J end lost 5 bases, and 14 bases lay between the germline ends. The CDR3 contains 14 residues. This receptor was taken from a man aged 18 to 30 who had mild COVID-19 (a few samples of this study predate the infection). Cell type and time point are not known. The chain uses TRBV7-2 and TRBJ2-5, with D uncertain. The specimen was PBMCs or a T cell subset sorted from them (not recorded which). CDR3 sequence reads: CASSSTRAWETQYF. In DNA form, the CDR3 reads TGTGCCAGCAGCTCTACCAGAGCTTGGGAGACCCAGTACTTC.